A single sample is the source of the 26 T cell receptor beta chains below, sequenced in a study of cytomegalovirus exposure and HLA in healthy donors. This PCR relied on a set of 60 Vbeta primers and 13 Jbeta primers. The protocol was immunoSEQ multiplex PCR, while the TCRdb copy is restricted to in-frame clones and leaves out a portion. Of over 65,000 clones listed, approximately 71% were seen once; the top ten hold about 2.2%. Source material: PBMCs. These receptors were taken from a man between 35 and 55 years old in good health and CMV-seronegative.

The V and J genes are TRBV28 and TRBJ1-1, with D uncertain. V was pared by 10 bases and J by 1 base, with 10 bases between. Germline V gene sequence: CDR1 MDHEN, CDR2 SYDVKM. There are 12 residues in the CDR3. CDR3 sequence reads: CATRHPNTEAFF. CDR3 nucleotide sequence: TGTGCCACCCGACACCCGAACACTGAAGCTTTCTTT.

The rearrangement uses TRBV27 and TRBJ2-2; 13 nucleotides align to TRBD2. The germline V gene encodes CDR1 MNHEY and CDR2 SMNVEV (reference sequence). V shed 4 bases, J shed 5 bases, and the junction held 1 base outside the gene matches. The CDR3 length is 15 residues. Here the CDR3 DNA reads TGTGCCAGCAGTTCGGGACTAGCGGGGACCGGGGAGCTGTTTTTT. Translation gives CASSSGLAGTGELFF.

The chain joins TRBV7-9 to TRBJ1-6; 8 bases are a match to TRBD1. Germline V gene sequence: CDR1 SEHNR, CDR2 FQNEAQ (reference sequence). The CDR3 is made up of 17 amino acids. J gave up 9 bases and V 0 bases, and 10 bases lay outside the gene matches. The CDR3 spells CASSLANPRQGSSPLHF. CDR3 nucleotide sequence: TGTGCCAGCAGCTTAGCGAATCCCAGACAGGGGAGTTCACCCCTCCACTTT.

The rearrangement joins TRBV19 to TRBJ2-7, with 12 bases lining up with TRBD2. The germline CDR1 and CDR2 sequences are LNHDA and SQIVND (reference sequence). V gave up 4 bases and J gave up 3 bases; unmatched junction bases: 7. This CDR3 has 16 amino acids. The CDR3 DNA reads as TGTGCCAGTAGTAAATACGGGACTAGCGGGCTCTACGAGCAGTACTTC. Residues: CASSKYGTSGLYEQYF.

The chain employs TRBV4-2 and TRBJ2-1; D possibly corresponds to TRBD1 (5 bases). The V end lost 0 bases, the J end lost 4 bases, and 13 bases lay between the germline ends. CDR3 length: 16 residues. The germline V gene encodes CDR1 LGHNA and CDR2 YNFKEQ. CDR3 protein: CASSQESRVLYNEQFF. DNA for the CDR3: TGTGCCAGCAGCCAAGAGTCCAGGGTACTATACAATGAGCAGTTCTTC.

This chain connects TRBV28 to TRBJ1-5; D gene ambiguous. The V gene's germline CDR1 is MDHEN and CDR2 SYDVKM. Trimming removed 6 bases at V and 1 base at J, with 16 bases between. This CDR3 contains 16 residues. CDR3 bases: TGTGCCAGCAGCCCGTGGGGAGGTGGGAGCAATCAGCCCCAGCATTTT. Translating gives CASSPWGGGSNQPQHF.

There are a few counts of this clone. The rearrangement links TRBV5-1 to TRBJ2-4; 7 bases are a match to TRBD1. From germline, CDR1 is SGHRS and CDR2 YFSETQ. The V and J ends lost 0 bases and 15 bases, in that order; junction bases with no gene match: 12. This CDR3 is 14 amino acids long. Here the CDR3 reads CASSLGGTDARRYF. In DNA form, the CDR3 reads TGCGCCAGCAGCTTGGGAGGGACAGACGCACGTCGGTACTTC.

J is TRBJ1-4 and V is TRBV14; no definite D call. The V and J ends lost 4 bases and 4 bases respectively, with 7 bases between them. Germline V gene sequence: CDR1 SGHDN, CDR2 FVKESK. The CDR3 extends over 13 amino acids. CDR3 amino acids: CASSRTVNEKLFF. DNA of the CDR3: TGTGCCAGCAGCCGAACAGTTAATGAAAAACTGTTTTTT.

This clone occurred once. CDR3 sequence: CASSQYSEQYF. The CDR3 region has the DNA TGTGCCAGCAGTCAGTACAGCGAGCAGTACTTC. The V gene is TRBV6-6, the J gene TRBJ2-7, with no clear D. This CDR3 contains 11 residues. The germline gives CDR1 MNHNY, CDR2 SVGAGI (reference sequence). V gave up 5 bases and J gave up 6 bases, with 8 bases separating them.

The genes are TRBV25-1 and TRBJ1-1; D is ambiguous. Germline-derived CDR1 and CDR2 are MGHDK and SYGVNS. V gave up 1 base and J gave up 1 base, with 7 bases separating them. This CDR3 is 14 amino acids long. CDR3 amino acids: CASSESRENTEAFF. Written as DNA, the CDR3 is TGTGCCAGCAGTGAATCTCGGGAGAACACTGAAGCTTTCTTT.

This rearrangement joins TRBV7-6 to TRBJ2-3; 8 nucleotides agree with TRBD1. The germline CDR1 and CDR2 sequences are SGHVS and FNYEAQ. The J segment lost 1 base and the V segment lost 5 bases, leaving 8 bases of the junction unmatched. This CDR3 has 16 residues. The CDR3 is CASSPRPGQGTDTQYF. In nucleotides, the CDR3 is TGTGCCAGCAGCCCGAGACCGGGACAGGGCACAGATACGCAGTATTTT.

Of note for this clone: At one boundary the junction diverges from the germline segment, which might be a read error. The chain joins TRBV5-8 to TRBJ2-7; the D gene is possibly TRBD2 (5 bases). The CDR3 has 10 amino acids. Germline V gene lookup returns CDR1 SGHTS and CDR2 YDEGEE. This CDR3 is CASSQWVGEF. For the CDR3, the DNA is TGTGCCAGCAGCCAATGGGTGGGAGAGTTC.

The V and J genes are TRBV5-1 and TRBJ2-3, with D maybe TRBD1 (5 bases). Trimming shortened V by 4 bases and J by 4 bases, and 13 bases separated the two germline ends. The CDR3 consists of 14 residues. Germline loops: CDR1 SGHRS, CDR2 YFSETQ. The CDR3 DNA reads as TGCGCCAGCAGCGGACATGTTTGGGCAGATACGCAGTATTTT. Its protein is CASSGHVWADTQYF.

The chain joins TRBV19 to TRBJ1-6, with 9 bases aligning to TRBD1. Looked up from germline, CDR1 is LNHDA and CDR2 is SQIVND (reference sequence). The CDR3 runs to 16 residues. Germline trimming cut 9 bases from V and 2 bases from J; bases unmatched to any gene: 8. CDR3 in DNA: TGTGCCAGGAGCGGGGGACAGGGCCCCTATAATTCACCCCTCCACTTT. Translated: CARSGGQGPYNSPLHF.

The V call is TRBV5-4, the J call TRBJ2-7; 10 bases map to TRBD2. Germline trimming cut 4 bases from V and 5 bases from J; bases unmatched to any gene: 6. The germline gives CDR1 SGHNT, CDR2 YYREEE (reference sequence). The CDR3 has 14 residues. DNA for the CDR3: TGTGCCAGCAGCCCTTTAGCGGGAGGCGACGAGCAGTACTTC. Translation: CASSPLAGGDEQYF.

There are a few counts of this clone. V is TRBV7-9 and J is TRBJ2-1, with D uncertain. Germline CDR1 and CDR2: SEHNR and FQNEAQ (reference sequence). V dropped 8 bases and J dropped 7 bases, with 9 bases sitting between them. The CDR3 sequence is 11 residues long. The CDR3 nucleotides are TGTGCCAGCGCACAGTCGAATGAGCAGTTCTTC. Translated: CASAQSNEQFF.

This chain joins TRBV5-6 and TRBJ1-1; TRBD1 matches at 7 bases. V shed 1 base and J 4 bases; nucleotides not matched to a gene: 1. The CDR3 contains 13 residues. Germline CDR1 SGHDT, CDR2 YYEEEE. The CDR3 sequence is CASSLQGVTEAFF. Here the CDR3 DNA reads TGTGCCAGCAGCTTGCAGGGGGTCACTGAAGCTTTCTTT.

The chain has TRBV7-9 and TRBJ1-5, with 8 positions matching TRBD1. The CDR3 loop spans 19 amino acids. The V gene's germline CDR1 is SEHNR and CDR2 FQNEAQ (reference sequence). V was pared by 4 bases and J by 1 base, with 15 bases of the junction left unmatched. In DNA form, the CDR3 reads TGTGCCAGCAGCTCCTCCTACAACGACAGGGGAGGAAGCAATCAGCCCCAGCATTTT. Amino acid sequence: CASSSSYNDRGGSNQPQHF.

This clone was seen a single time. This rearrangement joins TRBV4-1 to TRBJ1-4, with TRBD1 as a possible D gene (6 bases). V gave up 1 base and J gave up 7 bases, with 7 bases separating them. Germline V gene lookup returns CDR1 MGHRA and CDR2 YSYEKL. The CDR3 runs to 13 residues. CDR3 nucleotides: TGCGCCAGCAGCCAAGTCAGGGGTGAAAAACTGTTTTTT. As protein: CASSQVRGEKLFF.

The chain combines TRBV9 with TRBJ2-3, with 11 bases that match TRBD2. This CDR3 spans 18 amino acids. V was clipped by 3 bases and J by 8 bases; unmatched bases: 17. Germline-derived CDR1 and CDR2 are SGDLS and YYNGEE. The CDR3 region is CASSATGRIAGGGGTQYF. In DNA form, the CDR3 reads TGTGCCAGCAGCGCCACCGGCCGGATAGCGGGAGGGGGGGGTACGCAGTATTTT. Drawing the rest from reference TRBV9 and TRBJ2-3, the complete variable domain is DSGVTQTPKHLITATGQRVTLRCSPRSGDLSVYWYQQSLDQGLQFLIQYYNGEERAKGNILERFSAQQFPDLHSELNLSSLELGDSALYFCASSATGRIAGGGGTQYFGPGTRLTVL.

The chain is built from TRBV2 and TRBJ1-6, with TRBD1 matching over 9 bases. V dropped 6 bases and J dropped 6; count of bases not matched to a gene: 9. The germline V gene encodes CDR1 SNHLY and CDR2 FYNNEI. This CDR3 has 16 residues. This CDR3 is CASSPQGQGFNSPLHF. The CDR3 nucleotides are TGTGCCAGCAGCCCCCAGGGACAGGGATTTAATTCACCCCTCCACTTT.

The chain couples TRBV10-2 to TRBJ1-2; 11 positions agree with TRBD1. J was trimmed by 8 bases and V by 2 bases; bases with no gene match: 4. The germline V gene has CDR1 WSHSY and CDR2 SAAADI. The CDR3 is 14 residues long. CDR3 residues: CASSERDRGGGYTF. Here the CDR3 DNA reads TGCGCCAGCAGTGAGCGGGACAGGGGGGGAGGCTACACCTTC.

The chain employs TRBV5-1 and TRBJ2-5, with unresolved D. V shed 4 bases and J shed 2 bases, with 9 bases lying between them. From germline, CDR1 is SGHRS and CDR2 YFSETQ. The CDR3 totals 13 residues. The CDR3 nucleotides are TGCGCCAGCAGCCCCTCCGGGCAAGAGACCCAGTACTTC. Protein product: CASSPSGQETQYF. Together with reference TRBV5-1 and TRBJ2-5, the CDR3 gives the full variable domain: KAGVTQTPRYLIKTRGQQVTLSCSPISGHRSVSWYQQTPGQGLQFLFEYFSETQRNKGNFPGRFSGRQFSNSRSEMNVSTLELGDSALYLCASSPSGQETQYFGPGTRLLVL.

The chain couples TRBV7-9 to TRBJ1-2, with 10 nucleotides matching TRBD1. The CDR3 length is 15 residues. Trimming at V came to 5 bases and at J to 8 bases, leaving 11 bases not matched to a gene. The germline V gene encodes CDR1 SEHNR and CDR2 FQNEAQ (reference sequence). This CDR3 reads CASSLSPGQGYGYTF. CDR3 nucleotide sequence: TGTGCCAGCAGCCTGAGTCCGGGACAGGGGTACGGCTACACCTTC.

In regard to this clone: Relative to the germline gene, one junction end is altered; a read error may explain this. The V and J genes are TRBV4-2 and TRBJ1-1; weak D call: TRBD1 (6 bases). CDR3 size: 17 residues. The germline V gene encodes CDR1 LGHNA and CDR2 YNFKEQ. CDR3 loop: CVSSQDARGRGENEAFF. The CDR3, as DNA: TGTGTCAGCAGCCAAGACGCGCGGGGGCGCGGGGAAAATGAAGCTTTCTTT.

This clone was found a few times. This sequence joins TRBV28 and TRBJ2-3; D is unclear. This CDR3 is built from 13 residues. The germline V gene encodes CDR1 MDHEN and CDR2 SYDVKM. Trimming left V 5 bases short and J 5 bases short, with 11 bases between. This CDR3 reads CASSPLRQDTQYF. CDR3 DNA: TGTGCCAGCAGTCCCTTGAGGCAAGATACGCAGTATTTT.